Below, 32 T cell receptor beta chains from the same sample are listed, as sequenced in a study of blood T cell repertoires in COVID-19. TCRdb keeps only in-frame clones here, not all; method: immunoSEQ multiplex PCR. The sample contains roughly 250,000 clones, 80% to 90% of which appear only once. Sequencing input: PBMCs or T cells enriched from blood (not recorded which). The receptors originated from a woman under 30 who had recovered from COVID-19.

The V call is TRBV7-6, the J call TRBJ2-1; 14 bases match TRBD2. J was trimmed by 6 bases and V by 1 base; bases with no gene match: 2. CDR3 length: 16 residues. Germline V lookup: CDR1 SGHVS, CDR2 FNYEAQ. DNA of the CDR3: TGTGCCAGCAGCTTAGTCGGGACTAGCGGGGGCAATGAGCAGTTCTTC. This encodes CASSLVGTSGGNEQFF.

This clone has just one count. V gene TRBV30 combines with J gene TRBJ2-7; 8 nucleotides agree with TRBD1. CDR1 and CDR2 from the germline V gene are GTSNPN and SVGIG (reference sequence). J was trimmed by 3 bases and V by 4 bases; bases with no gene match: 11. The CDR3 totals 15 residues. The chain's CDR3 is CAWTTPGQAVYEQYF. As DNA, the CDR3 is TGTGCCTGGACTACTCCGGGACAGGCTGTCTACGAGCAGTACTTC.

This chain uses TRBV6-5 with TRBJ2-1, with a possible D match to TRBD2 (6 bases). Germline V CDR1 and CDR2: MNHEY, SVGAGI. This CDR3 has 16 residues. The V end lost 0 bases, the J end lost 3 bases, and 12 bases lay between the germline ends. This CDR3 reads CASSYSLANYYNEQFF. The CDR3 DNA reads TGTGCCAGCAGTTACTCGCTAGCGAACTACTACAATGAGCAGTTCTTC.

V usage is TRBV5-4 and J usage is TRBJ2-2; 7 nucleotides match TRBD1. The germline V gene has CDR1 SGHNT and CDR2 YYREEE (reference sequence). V dropped 3 bases and J dropped 1; count of bases not matched to a gene: 3. This CDR3 region has 15 residues. DNA for the CDR3: TGTGCCAGCAGCTCGGGACAGTTGAACACCGGGGAGCTGTTTTTT. Residues: CASSSGQLNTGELFF.

The chain carries TRBV2 and TRBJ2-1, with TRBD1 identical over 7 bases. Germline lookup yields CDR1 SNHLY and CDR2 FYNNEI. The CDR3 covers 16 residues. V lost 6 bases, J lost 0 bases, and 8 bases stayed unmatched. This chain's CDR3 is CASRPQGQSSYNEQFF. For the CDR3, the DNA is TGTGCCAGCAGACCCCAGGGACAGAGCTCCTACAATGAGCAGTTCTTC.

CDR3 bases: TGTGCCAGCAGCCAAGGACTAGCGGGGGACCTTCAAACCTACGAGCAGTACTTC. Amino acid sequence: CASSQGLAGDLQTYEQYF. The genes are TRBV14 and TRBJ2-7, with 12 bases aligning to TRBD2. Trimming cost V 1 base and J 2 bases; bases outside gene matches: 9. The CDR3 loop spans 18 amino acids. The germline V gene has CDR1 SGHDN and CDR2 FVKESK.

The chain carries TRBV5-1 and TRBJ2-1; 7 bases fit TRBD1. Germline lookup yields CDR1 SGHRS and CDR2 YFSETQ. The trim removed 4 bases at V and 0 bases at J, leaving 4 bases unmatched. This CDR3 region has 15 residues. The CDR3 nucleotides read TGCGCCAGCAGCAGGGGACAGAGCTCCTACAATGAGCAGTTCTTC. Translating gives CASSRGQSSYNEQFF.

The genes are TRBV2 and TRBJ1-6, with D unclear. The CDR3 has 16 amino acids. Trimming left V 7 bases short and J 7 bases short, with 20 bases between. Per the germline V gene, CDR1 is SNHLY and CDR2 is FYNNEI. CDR3 protein: CASTGSYWTENSPLHF. DNA for the CDR3: TGTGCCAGCACCGGGAGTTATTGGACCGAAAATTCACCCCTCCACTTT.

This clone was seen only a few times. This sequence joins TRBV18 and TRBJ2-4, with D possibly matching TRBD1 (6 bases). V lost 6 bases and J lost 3, with 15 bases in between. The CDR3 contains 15 residues. In germline, CDR1 is KGHSH, CDR2 LQKENI. CDR3 sequence: CASSNLAGDKNIQYF. DNA of the CDR3: TGTGCCAGCTCCAACCTGGCAGGGGACAAAAACATTCAGTACTTC.

This sequence joins TRBV2 and TRBJ2-6; TRBD2 is a possible D gene (5 bases). Trimming stripped 7 bases from V and 3 bases from J, with 13 bases between. Germline V CDR1 and CDR2: SNHLY, FYNNEI. The CDR3 consists of 15 residues. The CDR3 nucleotides are TGTGCCAGCAACAAAGAGGGTGGTGGGGCCAACGTCCTGACTTTC. As protein: CASNKEGGGANVLTF.

The rearrangement joins TRBV2 to TRBJ1-6; the match to TRBD1 covers 9 bases. The CDR3 sequence is 16 residues long. CDR1 and CDR2 (germline): SNHLY, FYNNEI. Trimming took 6 bases from V and 7 from J; bases not matched to a gene: 10. DNA of the CDR3: TGTGCCAGCAGCTGGATCCGGGACAGGGCCAATTCACCCCTCCACTTT. Amino acids: CASSWIRDRANSPLHF. The full variable domain, rest sourced from reference TRBV2 and TRBJ1-6, is EPEVTQTPSHQVTQMGQEVILRCVPISNHLYFYWYRQILGQKVEFLVSFYNNEISEKSEIFDDQFSVERPDGSNFTLKIRSTKLEDSAMYFCASSWIRDRANSPLHFGNGTRLTVT.

This chain connects TRBV19 to TRBJ1-1; D is unclear. The germline CDR1 and CDR2 sequences are LNHDA and SQIVND (reference sequence). CDR3 length: 16 residues. Trimming left V 5 bases short and J 3 bases short, with 19 bases between. CDR3 loop: CASSRGRFSSYTEAFF. CDR3 sequence (DNA): TGTGCCAGTAGTCGGGGTCGGTTTTCGTCGTACACTGAAGCTTTCTTT.

The chain carries TRBV3-1 (or the pseudogene TRBV3-2) and TRBJ1-6, with D possibly matching TRBD1 (5 bases). The CDR3 is 18 residues long. V lost 1 base and J 0 bases, leaving 13 bases between the germline ends. The germline V gene has CDR1 LGHDT and CDR2 YNNKEL (reference sequence). CDR3 sequence: CASSQVKWGSSYNSPLHF. For the CDR3, the DNA is TGTGCCAGCAGCCAAGTTAAGTGGGGCAGCTCCTATAATTCACCCCTCCACTTT.

The gene calls are TRBV19 and TRBJ1-1, with a possible D match to TRBD1 (6 bases). The CDR3 spans 15 residues. V lost 4 bases and J 2 bases, leaving 14 bases between the germline ends. From germline, CDR1 is LNHDA and CDR2 SQIVND (reference sequence). The CDR3, as DNA: TGTGCCAGTAGTAGACGACAGGTGAGAAACACTGAAGCTTTCTTT. Protein: CASSRRQVRNTEAFF.

V gene TRBV2 combines with J gene TRBJ1-5, with TRBD1 matching over 7 bases. Germline V gene sequence: CDR1 SNHLY, CDR2 FYNNEI. The length of the CDR3 is 14 residues. The V segment lost 6 bases and the J segment 6 bases; nucleotides outside the gene matches: 8. For the CDR3, the DNA is TGTGCCAGCAGCCGACAGGGTATGCGTCAGCCCCAGCATTTT. It is translated as CASSRQGMRQPQHF.

The chain uses TRBV5-1 and TRBJ1-1; D gene ambiguous. Trimming removed 0 bases at V and 0 bases at J, with 15 bases between. This CDR3 has 17 residues. Germline loops: CDR1 SGHRS, CDR2 YFSETQ. DNA for the CDR3: TGCGCCAGCAGCTTGGGAGCCGCCCCGGGGATGAACACTGAAGCTTTCTTT. The encoded protein is CASSLGAAPGMNTEAFF. The full variable domain, completed using reference TRBV5-1 and TRBJ1-1, is KAGVTQTPRYLIKTRGQQVTLSCSPISGHRSVSWYQQTPGQGLQFLFEYFSETQRNKGNFPGRFSGRQFSNSRSEMNVSTLELGDSALYLCASSLGAAPGMNTEAFFGQGTRLTVV.

The rearrangement links TRBV19 to TRBJ2-3; 12 nucleotides match TRBD2. In germline, CDR1 is LNHDA, CDR2 SQIVND (reference sequence). This CDR3 has 14 residues. With 10 bases clipped from V and 2 bases from J, the junction kept 4 bases outside the gene matches. The CDR3 DNA follows: TGTGCCACAAGACTAGCGGGGGACACAGATACGCAGTATTTT. Encoded protein: CATRLAGDTDTQYF. Looking up the rest from reference TRBV19 and TRBJ2-3 gives the full variable domain: DGGITQSPKYLFRKEGQNVTLSCEQNLNHDAMYWYRQDPGQGLRLIYYSQIVNDFQKGDIAEGYSVSREKKESFPLTVTSAQKNPTAFYLCATRLAGDTDTQYFGPGTRLTVL.

The CDR3 DNA is TGTGCCAGTAGTCCCTGGGACAGGGGGTTGATTAAGAGTTCACCCCTCCACTTT. Translating it yields CASSPWDRGLIKSSPLHF. This chain connects TRBV19 to TRBJ1-6; 11 bases line up with TRBD1. Germline values: CDR1 LNHDA, CDR2 SQIVND (reference sequence). The CDR3 sequence is 18 residues long. Losses at the gene ends were 5 bases for V and 9 bases for J; bases not matched to a gene: 15. The full variable domain, rest sourced from reference TRBV19 and TRBJ1-6, is DGGITQSPKYLFRKEGQNVTLSCEQNLNHDAMYWYRQDPGQGLRLIYYSQIVNDFQKGDIAEGYSVSREKKESFPLTVTSAQKNPTAFYLCASSPWDRGLIKSSPLHFGNGTRLTVT.

CDR3 in amino acids: CASSLAGTGPTSNYGYTF. The CDR3 region has the DNA TGTGCCAGCAGCTTGGCCGGGACAGGGCCTACTTCTAACTATGGCTACACCTTC. V usage is TRBV5-4 and J usage is TRBJ1-2, with 9 bases matching TRBD1. V trimming: 0 bases; J trimming: 0 bases; junction bases outside the gene matches: 9. In germline, CDR1 is SGHNT, CDR2 YYREEE (reference sequence). CDR3 length equals 18 residues.

This chain joins TRBV27 and TRBJ2-1, with 10 bases identical to TRBD2. J gave up 4 bases and V 3 bases, and 3 bases lay outside the gene matches. Germline assignment: CDR1 MNHEY and CDR2 SMNVEV (reference sequence). This CDR3 spans 15 amino acids. The CDR3 DNA sequence: TGTGCCAGCAGTTTCGGAGCGGGGGGGTACAATGAGCAGTTCTTC. Protein sequence: CASSFGAGGYNEQFF.

The CDR3 protein is CASSQSVTSGPNPDTQNTEAFF. The CDR3 coding sequence is TGTGCCAGCAGCCAAAGTGTAACTTCAGGGCCCAACCCCGATACCCAAAACACTGAAGCTTTCTTT. The genes are TRBV14 and TRBJ1-1; D may be TRBD1 (5 bases). CDR1 is SGHDN and CDR2 is FVKESK in the germline V gene. The germline V and J ends were trimmed by 2 bases and 2 bases, with 33 bases remaining between them. This CDR3 has 22 amino acids.

In DNA form, the CDR3 reads TGCGCCAGCAGCTTTGTAGAAGAGACCCAGTACTTC. This codes for CASSFVEETQYF. The chain employs TRBV5-1 and TRBJ2-5, with D unclear. Germline V gene sequence: CDR1 SGHRS, CDR2 YFSETQ. V was clipped by 2 bases and J by 3 bases, with 5 bases between them. The CDR3 totals 12 residues.

The chain joins TRBV9 to TRBJ2-7; 9 nucleotides agree with TRBD1. The CDR3 length is 15 residues. J lost 3 bases, V lost 0 bases, and 4 bases had no gene match. Germline CDR1 and CDR2: SGDLS and YYNGEE. CDR3 nucleotides: TGTGCCAGCAGCGTAGAAGGGACAGGGAACTACGAGCAGTACTTC. Amino acids: CASSVEGTGNYEQYF.

The chain employs TRBV7-2 and TRBJ1-2; possible D gene TRBD1, 6 bases. CDR1 is SGHTA and CDR2 is FQGNSA in the germline V gene. The germline V and J ends were trimmed by 1 base and 4 bases, with 7 bases remaining between them. The CDR3 sequence is 13 residues long. In DNA, the CDR3 is TGTGCCAGCAGCTTAGAACAGGGCTATGGCTACACCTTC. Its translation: CASSLEQGYGYTF.

V usage is TRBV11-2 and J usage is TRBJ2-7; a possible D gene is TRBD2 (5 bases). Trimming took off 0 bases at V and 5 bases at J, with 11 bases between the two ends. CDR3 length: 14 amino acids. Germline loops: CDR1 SGHAT, CDR2 FQNNGV. CDR3 nucleotides: TGTGCCAGCAGCTTAGAAGCGGTGAGCAACGAGCAGTACTTC. This sequence encodes CASSLEAVSNEQYF.

The chain recombines TRBV4-1 with TRBJ2-2; TRBD2 might be the D (5 bases). Germline CDR1 reads MGHRA; CDR2 reads YSYEKL. The CDR3 extends over 14 amino acids. Deletions cut 3 bases from V and 5 bases from J, with 10 bases between. The CDR3 region has the DNA TGCGCCAGCAGCCACGGACCGGGGACCGGGGAGCTGTTTTTT. The encoded protein is CASSHGPGTGELFF.

The chain uses TRBV4-1 and TRBJ1-5, with D unclear. Between the trimmed V and J ends, which lost 4 bases and 1 base, there was a span of 5 bases. Germline CDR1 is MGHRA and CDR2 is YSYEKL. There are 13 residues in the CDR3. The CDR3 is CASSPSSNQPQHF. DNA for the CDR3: TGCGCCAGCAGCCCTTCGAGCAATCAGCCCCAGCATTTT.

This rearrangement joins TRBV14 to TRBJ1-1, with D possibly TRBD1 on 6 matching bases. The CDR3 has 13 residues. Deletions cut 0 bases from V and 4 bases from J, with 6 bases between. CDR1 and CDR2 from the germline V gene are SGHDN and FVKESK. CDR3 sequence (DNA): TGTGCCAGCAGCCAAGAAGGGGGCACTGAAGCTTTCTTT. It specifies CASSQEGGTEAFF.

This chain uses TRBV29-1 with TRBJ1-2, with 8 positions matching TRBD1. This CDR3 spans 14 amino acids. Germline V gene data show CDR1 as SQVTM and CDR2 as ANQGSEA. V was pared by 2 bases and J by 2 bases, with 4 bases of the junction left unmatched. The CDR3 DNA reads TGCAGCGTTGAAATACAGGGGGAAAACTATGGCTACACCTTC. It encodes CSVEIQGENYGYTF.

This clone came up a few times. The V call is TRBV7-9, the J call TRBJ1-6; 7 bases are a match to TRBD1. The CDR3 loop spans 17 amino acids. Germline lookup yields CDR1 SEHNR and CDR2 FQNEAQ (reference sequence). J gave up 8 bases and V 5 bases, and 15 bases lay outside the gene matches. Written as DNA, the CDR3 is TGTGCCAGCAGCCCTTGGACAGGCCTCGTTCGGGATTCACCCCTCCACTTT. Amino acid sequence: CASSPWTGLVRDSPLHF.

The chain recombines TRBV19 with TRBJ2-3, with 11 nucleotides matching TRBD2. Trimming cost V 3 bases and J 5 bases; bases outside gene matches: 10. The CDR3 is 17 residues long. CDR1 is LNHDA, CDR2 SQIVND, per germline (reference sequence). The CDR3, as DNA: TGTGCCAGTAGTATTCCCAAGCTAGCGGGGGGAGGAGATACGCAGTATTTT. Encoded protein: CASSIPKLAGGGDTQYF.

The rearrangement joins TRBV6-5 to TRBJ2-2; 9 bases fit TRBD2. The CDR3 spans 13 residues. Germline CDR1 MNHEY, CDR2 SVGAGI. The V and J ends lost 7 bases and 6 bases, in that order; junction bases with no gene match: 3. The DNA for the CDR3 is TGTGCCAGCACTGCGGGGGGGCCCGGGGAGCTGTTTTTT. This gives the protein CASTAGGPGELFF.